This TCR beta chain derives from a study of blood T cell repertoires in COVID-19. Across the study: T cells, B-cell-depleted T cells, or PBMCs supplied cDNA or gDNA.

The germline CDR1 and CDR2 sequences are MRHNA and SNTAGT. V lost 4 bases and J 1 base, leaving 4 bases between the germline ends. This CDR3 comprises 13 residues. Residents of 24 US areas, aged roughly 18 to 89 years, made up the participants. Per the study methods: By means of reference gene primer amplification, nucleated cell counts were estimated. The repertoire was sequenced with immunoSEQ multiplex PCR; TCRdb's copy has only in-frame clones and lacks some. V, J and clone size reflect that table, while D and trimming were determined from the DNA. This table has some 210,000 clones, 70% to 90% appearing once.

The material sequenced was PBMCs or T cells enriched from blood (not recorded which). This clonotype originated in a man aged 25-40 years with acute COVID-19. The J gene is TRBJ2-2, the V gene TRBV6-4; D is unclear. CDR3 coding DNA: TGTGCCAGCAGTGGTCAGAACACCGGGGAGCTGTTTTTT. This gives the protein CASSGQNTGELFF.